This T cell receptor (beta chain) was sequenced for a study of T cell changes during pregnancy in multiple sclerosis. Produced via immunoSEQ multiplex PCR; TCRdb's table is partial and in-frame only. This repertoire shows around 100,000 clones, 80% to 95% found once; its top ten account for less than 2%. The CDR3 runs 13 residues. Germline loops: CDR1 SEHNR, CDR2 FQNEAQ (reference sequence). The J segment lost 5 bases and the V segment lost 5 bases, leaving 5 bases of the junction unmatched. The TCR originated in a female donor with multiple sclerosis, enrolled in a pregnancy study. The V gene is TRBV7-9, the J gene TRBJ1-1; 7 bases match TRBD1. The sample in question was peripheral blood, obtained in the third trimester of pregnancy. The CDR3 DNA sequence: TGTGCCAGCAGCCGCCAGGGACAGACTGAAGCTTTCTTT. Amino acid sequence: CASSRQGQTEAFF.